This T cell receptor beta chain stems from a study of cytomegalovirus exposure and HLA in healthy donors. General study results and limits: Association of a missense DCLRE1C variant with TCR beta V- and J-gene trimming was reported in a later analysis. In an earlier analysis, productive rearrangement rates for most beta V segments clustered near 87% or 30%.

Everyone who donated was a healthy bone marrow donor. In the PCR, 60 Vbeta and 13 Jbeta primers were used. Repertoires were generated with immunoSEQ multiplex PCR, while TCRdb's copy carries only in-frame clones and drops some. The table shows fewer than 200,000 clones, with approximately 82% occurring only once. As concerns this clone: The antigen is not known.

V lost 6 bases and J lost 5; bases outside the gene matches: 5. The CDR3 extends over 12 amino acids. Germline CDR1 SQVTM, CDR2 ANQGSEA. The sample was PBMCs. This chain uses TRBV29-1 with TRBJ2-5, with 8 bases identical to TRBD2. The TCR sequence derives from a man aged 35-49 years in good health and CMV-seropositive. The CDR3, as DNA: TGCAGCGTCGCGGGGGGAAGGGAGACCCAGTACTTC. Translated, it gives CSVAGGRETQYF.